A selection of T cell receptor beta chains follows, all from one sample in a study of cytomegalovirus exposure and HLA in healthy donors. Profiled with immunoSEQ multiplex PCR; TCRdb holds only in-frame clones, not every one. Here the sample spans about 140,000 clones, 80% being singletons. Sequencing was carried out using PBMCs. The source of these receptors is a man in his forties in good health and CMV-seronegative. Each CDR3 is given with its conserved first and last residue. The D gene is left open where the match is weak. The size of a clone is reported for some rows only, either as once, few or many, or as a class for expanded clones.

TRBV7-9	TRBJ1-5	-	-	CASSQDVGHQPQHF	TGTGCCAGCAGCCAAGATGTTGGGCATCAGCCCCAGCATTTT
TRBV7-6	TRBJ2-1	once	-	CASSFGAQSREQFF	TGTGCCAGCAGCTTTGGGGCCCAGAGCAGGGAGCAGTTCTTC
TRBV5-1	TRBJ2-5	-	-	CASSLGVGDGIGQQYF	TGCGCCAGCAGCTTGGGCGTGGGGGACGGGATTGGACAGCAGTACTTC
TRBV9	TRBJ2-7	-	TRBD1	CASSATGASSYEQYF	TGTGCCAGCAGCGCGACAGGGGCAAGCTCCTACGAGCAGTACTTC
TRBV19	TRBJ1-5	-	-	CASSIGRNSNQPQHF	TGTGCCAGTAGTATAGGCAGGAATAGCAATCAGCCCCAGCATTTT
TRBV19	TRBJ2-7	-	-	CASSLGGTYEQYF	TGTGCCAGTTCTCTGGGGGGAACCTACGAGCAGTACTTC
TRBV2	TRBJ2-3	-	-	CASSEDPGLGADTQYF	TGTGCCAGCAGTGAGGATCCGGGACTTGGGGCCGATACGCAGTATTTT
TRBV11-2	TRBJ1-6	-	TRBD1	CASSPQDRVSPLHF	TGTGCCAGCAGCCCACAGGACAGGGTCTCACCCCTCCACTTT
TRBV5-1	TRBJ2-3	few	-	CASSLGGRRADTQYF	TGCGCCAGCAGCTTGGGAGGTAGGAGAGCAGATACGCAGTATTTT
TRBV4-1	TRBJ1-1	-	TRBD1	CASSYLGQGVIEAFF	TGCGCCAGCAGCTACTTAGGCCAGGGGGTTATTGAAGCTTTCTTT
TRBV7-3	TRBJ1-1	-	-	CASSLGQGNTEAFF	TGTGCCAGCAGCTTAGGGCAGGGGAACACTGAAGCTTTCTTT
TRBV6-4	TRBJ1-1	once	TRBD1	CASSQSGTVLSNTEAFF	TGTGCCAGCAGTCAGTCCGGGACAGTCCTTTCGAACACTGAAGCTTTCTTT
TRBV15	TRBJ1-5	-	-	CATSRDDRSSPQHF	TGTGCCACCAGCAGAGATGACAGGTCATCGCCCCAGCATTTT
TRBV11-1	TRBJ2-1	-	-	CASSSGGQTYNEQFF	TGTGCCAGCAGCTCCGGGGGACAGACTTACAATGAGCAGTTCTTC
TRBV2	TRBJ2-1	-	TRBD1	CASNLDRGNEQFF	TGTGCCAGCAATCTAGACAGGGGCAATGAGCAGTTCTTC
TRBV9	TRBJ1-1	once	-	CASSVSAGVTEAFF	TGTGCCAGCAGCGTATCCGCAGGGGTCACTGAAGCTTTCTTT
TRBV7-9	TRBJ2-5	-	TRBD2	CASSLAVGGAGTQYF	TGTGCCAGCAGCTTAGCAGTGGGAGGGGCTGGGACCCAGTACTTC
TRBV7-9	TRBJ1-4	-	TRBD1	CASSLSFGQGATNEKLFF	TGTGCCAGCAGCTTAAGTTTCGGACAGGGGGCCACTAATGAAAAACTGTTTTTT
TRBV7-9	TRBJ2-7	-	TRBD2	CASIRIGTSGGYEQYF	TGTGCCAGCATCCGAATAGGGACTAGCGGGGGCTACGAGCAGTACTTC